This T cell receptor beta chain was sequenced for a study of cytomegalovirus exposure and HLA in healthy donors. PCR primers comprised 60 Vbeta and 13 Jbeta primers. TCRdb's copy holds only in-frame clones and misses some; the assay was immunoSEQ multiplex PCR. The profile shows 150,000 or so clones, approximately 80% of them singletons. In the case of this clone: Its antigen is as yet unknown. The same CDR3 arises from other DNA sequences in this sample as well.

The study, taken as a whole, reports: Judged likely to be a sequencing artifact was a cluster of highly shared sequence variants.

CDR3 length: 13 amino acids. Germline CDR1 SNHLY, CDR2 FYNNEI. Trimming at V came to 6 bases and at J to 2 bases, leaving 3 bases not matched to a gene. This TCR was recovered from a female donor in good health and CMV-seronegative. The gene calls are TRBV2 and TRBJ1-2; 7 bases map to TRBD1. Sequences were obtained from PBMCs. The CDR3 DNA reads TGTGCCAGCAGCTCGGACAGGAACTATGGCTACACCTTC. It encodes CASSSDRNYGYTF.